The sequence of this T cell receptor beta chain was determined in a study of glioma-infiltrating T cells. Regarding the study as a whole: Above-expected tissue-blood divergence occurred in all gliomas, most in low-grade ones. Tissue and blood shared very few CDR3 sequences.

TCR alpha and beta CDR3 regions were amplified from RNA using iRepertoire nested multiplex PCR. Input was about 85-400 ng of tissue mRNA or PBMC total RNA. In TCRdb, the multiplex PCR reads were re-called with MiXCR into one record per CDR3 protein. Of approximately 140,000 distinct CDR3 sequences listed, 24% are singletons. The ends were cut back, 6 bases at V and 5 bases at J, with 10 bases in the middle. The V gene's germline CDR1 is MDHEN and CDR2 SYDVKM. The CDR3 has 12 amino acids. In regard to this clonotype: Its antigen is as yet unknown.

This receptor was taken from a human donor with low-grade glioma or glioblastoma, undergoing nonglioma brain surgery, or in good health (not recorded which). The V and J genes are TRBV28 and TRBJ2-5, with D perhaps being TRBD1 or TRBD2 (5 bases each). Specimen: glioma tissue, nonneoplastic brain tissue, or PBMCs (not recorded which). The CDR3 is CASRGVQETQYF. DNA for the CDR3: TGTGCCAGCAGGGGGGTCCAGGAGACCCAGTACTTC.